A selection of T cell receptor beta chains follows, all from one sample in a study of control samples from healthy donors and cancer patients. Here immunoSEQ multiplex PCR was the method, and the copy in TCRdb shows in-frame clones only, minus some. The sample holds roughly 120,000 clones, 91% seen once. The sequenced material came from blood. These TCRs come from a woman aged 18-29 years in good health. CDR3s include the opening cysteine and the closing phenylalanine or tryptophan. The D gene is left open where the match is weak.

d_call j_call v_call cdr3_aa cdr3_nt
- TRBJ1-2 TRBV30 CAWSVQRGLGYTF TGTGCCTGGAGTGTACAACGTGGGCTTGGCTACACCTTC
- TRBJ2-7 TRBV29-1 CSVVKGQSYEQYF TGCAGCGTGGTAAAGGGGCAGAGCTACGAGCAGTACTTC
- TRBJ1-1 TRBV27 CASSLYGGGIAEAFF TGTGCCAGCAGTTTATACGGCGGGGGGATCGCTGAAGCTTTCTTT
- TRBJ1-1 TRBV25-1 CASSDIQWGGGNTEAFF TGTGCCAGCAGTGATATTCAGTGGGGAGGGGGGAACACTGAAGCTTTCTTT
- TRBJ2-2 TRBV29-1 CSHQGGAGELFF TGCAGTCACCAGGGGGGGGCCGGGGAGCTGTTTTTT
- TRBJ2-5 TRBV7-2 CASSQGNMGETQYF TGTGCCAGCAGCCAGGGGAACATGGGGGAGACCCAGTACTTC
- TRBJ1-2 TRBV3-1/TRBV3-2 CASSQDPGPRPHGYTF TGTGCCAGCAGCCAAGATCCGGGACCTAGACCGCATGGCTACACCTTC
- TRBJ1-3 TRBV7-8 CASSLRRDISFSGNTIYF TGTGCCAGCAGCCTCCGACGGGACATAAGCTTCTCTGGAAACACCATATATTTT
- TRBJ2-4 TRBV19 CASSILYPVAKNIQYF TGTGCCAGTAGTATCCTGTACCCAGTAGCCAAAAACATTCAGTACTTC
TRBD2 TRBJ2-5 TRBV7-2 CASSPLGGERRETQYF TGTGCCAGCAGCCCCCTTGGGGGGGAGAGGAGGGAGACCCAGTACTTC
TRBD1 TRBJ1-1 TRBV4-1 CASSQGQGDTEAFF TGCGCCAGCAGCCAAGGACAGGGGGATACTGAAGCTTTCTTT